Below are 19 T cell receptor beta chains sequenced from a single sample in a study of blood T cell repertoires in COVID-19. The table came from immunoSEQ multiplex PCR; TCRdb's copy has only in-frame clones and leaves some out. This table holds about 220,000 clones, around 80% found once. Sequenced: peripheral blood. These receptors all stem from a human donor in a cohort sampled during active COVID-19.

This clone appeared once. The V and J genes are TRBV27 and TRBJ2-3; maybe TRBD2 (6 bases). Germline-derived CDR1 and CDR2 are MNHEY and SMNVEV (reference sequence). Trimming took off 7 bases at V and 4 bases at J, with 15 bases between the two ends. The CDR3 consists of 14 residues. CDR3 nucleotides: TGTGCCAGCAAAAGGACGCGGGATGCAGATACGCAGTATTTT. This translates into CASKRTRDADTQYF.

The V gene is TRBV28, the J gene TRBJ1-3; D uncertain. The CDR3 sequence is 14 residues long. V lost 2 bases to trimming and J lost 4 bases, with 9 bases between them. The germline V gene has CDR1 MDHEN and CDR2 SYDVKM. Here the CDR3 DNA reads TGTGCCAGCAGTTTAGAGGCCAAGGGAAACACCATATATTTT. This encodes CASSLEAKGNTIYF. Based on the CDR3 plus reference TRBV28 and TRBJ1-3, the full variable domain is DVKVTQSSRYLVKRTGEKVFLECVQDMDHENMFWYRQDPGLGLRLIYFSYDVKMKEKGDIPEGYSVSREKKERFSLILESASTNQTSMYLCASSLEAKGNTIYFGEGSWLTVV.

This clone was picked up a small number of times. CDR3 in amino acids: CASNPSVGDSYEQYF. Here the CDR3 DNA reads TGTGCCAGCAACCCCTCCGTAGGGGACTCCTACGAGCAGTACTTC. The chain has TRBV7-9 and TRBJ2-7, with D possibly matching TRBD1 (5 bases). Trimming removed 7 bases at V and 0 bases at J, with 16 bases between. CDR3 length: 15 residues. The germline CDR1 and CDR2 sequences are SEHNR and FQNEAQ (reference sequence).

The CDR3 DNA sequence: TGTGCCAGCAGTCCACTTAAATACAATGAGCAGTTCTTC. Translation gives CASSPLKYNEQFF. The J gene is TRBJ2-1, the V gene TRBV6-5; no clear D gene. From germline, CDR1 is MNHEY and CDR2 SVGAGI. The germline V and J ends were trimmed by 5 bases and 4 bases, with 9 bases remaining between them. The CDR3 is made up of 13 amino acids.

The gene calls are TRBV2 and TRBJ2-5; 8 nucleotides match TRBD1. Losses at the gene ends were 3 bases for V and 5 bases for J; bases not matched to a gene: 5. The CDR3 has 14 residues. Germline V gives CDR1 SNHLY, CDR2 FYNNEI. CDR3 sequence reads: CASSEAGGGETQYF. In DNA form, the CDR3 reads TGTGCCAGCAGTGAGGCAGGGGGCGGCGAGACCCAGTACTTC.

This clone showed up just a few times. This chain connects TRBV5-4 to TRBJ1-3; no definite D call. CDR3 size: 13 residues. The V end lost 2 bases, the J end lost 4 bases, and 7 bases lay between the germline ends. The germline CDR1 and CDR2 sequences are SGHNT and YYREEE (reference sequence). DNA of the CDR3: TGTGCCAGCAGCTTCGAGTTAGGAAACACCATATATTTT. Encoded protein: CASSFELGNTIYF.

V and J are TRBV7-2 and TRBJ2-6, with 7 bases that match TRBD1. CDR3 length: 17 amino acids. CDR1 is SGHTA, CDR2 FQGNSA, per germline. The V gene end was trimmed by 2 bases and the J gene end by 4 bases; junction bases not matched to a gene: 8. The CDR3 region is CASSLLGQAYGANVLTF. The CDR3 DNA reads as TGTGCCAGCAGCTTACTTGGACAGGCTTACGGGGCCAACGTCCTGACTTTC. Supplemented by reference TRBV7-2 and TRBJ2-6, the full variable domain reads GAGVSQSPSNKVTEKGKDVELRCDPISGHTALYWYRQSLGQGLEFLIYFQGNSAPDKSGLPSDRFSAERTGGSVSTLTIQRTQQEDSAVYLCASSLLGQAYGANVLTFGAGSRLTVL.

Notes on this clone: The sample contains more than one DNA sequence encoding this CDR3. The chain has TRBV5-4 and TRBJ2-7; 8 bases align to TRBD1. This CDR3 comprises 15 residues. V dropped 0 bases and J dropped 2; count of bases not matched to a gene: 4. The V gene's germline CDR1 is SGHNT and CDR2 YYREEE (reference sequence). The chain's CDR3 is CASSLGGTGAYEQYF. The CDR3 region has the DNA TGTGCCAGCAGCTTGGGGGGGACAGGAGCCTACGAGCAGTACTTC.

This sequence joins TRBV19 and TRBJ2-7; D gene uncertain. CDR1 is LNHDA and CDR2 is SQIVND in the germline V gene (reference sequence). The CDR3 spans 13 residues. V lost 3 bases to trimming and J lost 2 bases, with 8 bases between them. Written as DNA, the CDR3 is TGTGCCAGTAGTATGAACAGCCCCTACGAGCAGTACTTC. The encoded protein is CASSMNSPYEQYF.

The gene calls are TRBV5-8 and TRBJ2-1, with 7 positions matching TRBD1. The CDR3 is made up of 14 amino acids. The V and J ends lost 1 base and 4 bases, in that order; junction bases with no gene match: 2. Germline CDR1 and CDR2: SGHTS and YDEGEE. Here the CDR3 reads CASSLKGQYNEQFF. The CDR3 nucleotides are TGTGCCAGCAGCTTGAAGGGACAGTACAATGAGCAGTTCTTC.

V and J are TRBV5-4 and TRBJ2-7; 7 nucleotides match TRBD1. Trimming at V came to 2 bases and at J to 4 bases, leaving 9 bases not matched to a gene. Germline CDR1 and CDR2: SGHNT and YYREEE (reference sequence). CDR3 size: 15 residues. The DNA of the CDR3 is TGTGCCAGCAGCTTTCCGGGACAGAGAGCATACGAGCAGTACTTC. This encodes CASSFPGQRAYEQYF.

This clone was observed a handful of times. The sample contains more than one DNA sequence encoding this CDR3. This sequence joins TRBV9 and TRBJ1-3; D perhaps matches TRBD1 (6 bases). There are 14 residues in the CDR3. The V end was cut by 0 bases, the J end by 4 bases, with 8 bases between. Germline lookup yields CDR1 SGDLS and CDR2 YYNGEE. The CDR3 DNA is TGTGCCAGCAGCGTAGGGGGGCACGGAAACACCATATATTTT. Translation gives CASSVGGHGNTIYF.

This chain uses TRBV3-1 (or the pseudogene TRBV3-2) with TRBJ2-7; TRBD2 is a possible D gene (6 bases). Germline V gene sequence: CDR1 LGHDT, CDR2 YNNKEL (reference sequence). The CDR3 consists of 15 residues. Trimming took 8 bases from V and 5 from J, leaving 22 bases between them. The CDR3 protein is CASSSFGGVSNEQYF. In DNA form, the CDR3 reads TGTGCCAGCTCCTCTTTCGGGGGAGTATCCAACGAGCAGTACTTC.

The V and J genes are TRBV6-5 and TRBJ1-2; TRBD1 matches 7 bases. The junction had 13 bases not matched to a gene; V was cut back by 5 bases and J by 7 bases. Germline V gene data show CDR1 as MNHEY and CDR2 as SVGAGI. This CDR3 spans 15 amino acids. CDR3 in DNA: TGTGCCAGCAGTACAAGGGACAGCTGGGGAAGTGGCTACACCTTC. Protein: CASSTRDSWGSGYTF.

The chain's CDR3 is CASSLQGFVAGETQYF. CDR3 sequence (DNA): TGTGCCAGCAGCCTACAGGGGTTCGTCGCTGGAGAGACCCAGTACTTC. This chain connects TRBV5-4 to TRBJ2-5, with 7 positions matching TRBD1. CDR1 is SGHNT and CDR2 is YYREEE in the germline V gene (reference sequence). CDR3 length equals 16 residues. Losses at the gene ends were 4 bases for V and 4 bases for J; bases not matched to a gene: 13.

The CDR3 protein is CASSLTEGTGELFF. The CDR3 DNA sequence: TGTGCCAGCAGTCTGACAGAAGGGACCGGGGAGCTGTTTTTT. The chain has TRBV28 and TRBJ2-2, with D possibly matching TRBD1 (5 bases). V was pared by 5 bases and J by 5 bases, with 12 bases between. The length of the CDR3 is 14 residues. The germline V gene encodes CDR1 MDHEN and CDR2 SYDVKM.

This chain connects TRBV30 to TRBJ1-6; no clear D gene. V gave up 0 bases and J gave up 7 bases, with 4 bases separating them. Germline CDR1 GTSNPN, CDR2 SVGIG (reference sequence). CDR3 length: 12 amino acids. This chain's CDR3 is CAWSVGNSPLHF. The CDR3 DNA reads as TGTGCCTGGAGTGTCGGGAATTCACCCCTCCACTTT.

This clone came up once. The chain links TRBV28 to TRBJ2-7, with TRBD1 matching over 10 bases. Trimming removed 7 bases from V and 0 bases from J; junction bases left unmatched: 6. This CDR3 comprises 15 residues. CDR1 and CDR2 from the germline V gene are MDHEN and SYDVKM. CDR3 DNA sequence: TGTGCCAGCACCTCGGGACAGGGGAGCTCCTACGAGCAGTACTTC. Translated: CASTSGQGSSYEQYF.

J is TRBJ1-2 and V is TRBV24-1; 8 positions agree with TRBD1. This CDR3 is built from 15 residues. V was clipped by 5 bases and J by 7 bases; unmatched bases: 11. CDR1 is KGHDR, CDR2 SFDVKD, per germline. CDR3 bases: TGTGCCACCAGTGCCCCCGACAGGGGATATGCTGGCTACACCTTC. Translating gives CATSAPDRGYAGYTF.